This entry is about one TCR beta chain. This CDR3 region has 11 residues. The germline CDR1 and CDR2 sequences are SEHNR and FQNEAQ (reference sequence). The junction had 4 bases not matched to a gene; V was cut back by 10 bases and J by 6 bases. The data stem from a study of CD8 T cells in Susac syndrome. Through negative isolation, CD4+ and CD8+ T cells were obtained, while TEMRA cells were enriched using FACS. Random-hexamer reverse transcription was applied to about 0.5 to 1 ug RNA. Amplification of TCR beta CDR3 by immunoSEQ multiplex PCR spanned 54 Vbeta and 13 Jbeta. MiXCR, applied by TCRdb to the immunoSEQ multiplex PCR reads, yields one record per CDR3 protein. The data hold around 190,000 distinct CDR3 sequences, with 95% observed a single time.

The chain carries TRBV7-9 and TRBJ1-2; TRBD1 agrees at 8 bases. Sequenced: CD8+ T cells from PBMCs. The clonotype was recovered from a human donor with multiple sclerosis. The CDR3 here is CAIRGLHGYTF. The CDR3 DNA sequence: TGTGCCATCAGGGGGCTGCATGGCTACACCTTC.